The 12 T cell receptor beta chains listed next were all sequenced from one sample in a study of CD8+ T cells in alopecia areata. cDNA prepared by RNA extraction and subsequent reverse transcription served as the template for sequencing. The protocol was immunoSEQ multiplex PCR, while the TCRdb copy is restricted to in-frame clones and leaves out a portion. The sample lists 35,000 to 45,000 clones; over 50% were seen once. The authors sorted CD4+ cells into CD25+CD127- cells for about five patients. Material: CD4+ Tregs sorted from blood. The receptors originated from a human donor with alopecia areata.

Comments on this clone: This may be a read error: a much more frequent sequence differs by one nucleotide. This chain joins TRBV7-3 and TRBJ1-2; perhaps TRBD1 as D (6 bases). With 4 bases removed from V and 8 bases from J, the gap between germline ends came to 8 bases. The CDR3 spans 11 residues. Germline CDR1 reads SGHTA; CDR2 reads FQGTGA. In DNA, the CDR3 is TGTGCCAGCAGCTCAGGGGTGGGCTACACCTTC. Translated, it gives CASSSGVGYTF.

The V call is TRBV29-1, the J call TRBJ2-3, with 8 bases lining up with TRBD2. After removal of 4 bases from V and 2 bases from J, the junction contained 8 bases not matched to a gene. In germline, CDR1 is SQVTM, CDR2 ANQGSEA. The length of the CDR3 is 15 residues. The CDR3 DNA sequence: TGCAGCGTTGGCCGGGCGGGAGGCGCCACAGATACGCAGTATTTT. Its translation: CSVGRAGGATDTQYF.

The J gene is TRBJ2-3, the V gene TRBV20-1; D unresolved. CDR1 is DFQATT and CDR2 is SNEGSKA in the germline V gene (reference sequence). The CDR3 consists of 11 residues. V lost 5 bases, J lost 9 bases, and 12 bases lay in between. DNA for the CDR3: TGCAGTGCTCAACACCAGGCAACGCAGTATTTT. This translates into CSAQHQATQYF.

The CDR3 region is CASSQGWPRSTDTQYF. In DNA, the CDR3 is TGCGCCAGCAGCCAAGGATGGCCCCGGTCCACAGATACGCAGTATTTT. This rearrangement joins TRBV4-1 to TRBJ2-3, with D unclear. CDR1 and CDR2 (germline): MGHRA, YSYEKL. The CDR3 contains 16 residues. V was clipped by 1 base and J by 2 bases, with 13 bases between them.

CDR3 coding DNA: TGTGCCAGCAACCGAGGCCAAGAGACCCAGTACTTC. It yields the protein CASNRGQETQYF. The V and J genes are TRBV11-2 and TRBJ2-5; the D is unclear. Germline V lookup: CDR1 SGHAT, CDR2 FQNNGV. Trimming pared 7 bases from V and 1 base from J, leaving 7 bases between. This CDR3 is 12 amino acids long.

This chain joins TRBV18 and TRBJ1-5; TRBD1 might be the D (5 bases). CDR3 length: 15 residues. The germline V gene has CDR1 KGHSH and CDR2 LQKENI. V was cut by 3 bases and J by 3 bases, with 12 bases left in between. CDR3 DNA: TGTGCCAGCTCACCCGGGGCCGCCTTCAATCAGCCCCAGCATTTT. It yields the protein CASSPGAAFNQPQHF.

J is TRBJ1-4 and V is TRBV5-1; 8 nucleotides agree with TRBD1. This CDR3 contains 14 residues. Losses at the gene ends were 2 bases for V and 7 bases for J; bases not matched to a gene: 4. Germline values: CDR1 SGHRS, CDR2 YFSETQ. As DNA, the CDR3 is TGCGCCAGCAGCTTAGGGACAGGATCTGAAAAACTGTTTTTT. Protein: CASSLGTGSEKLFF.

This chain uses TRBV7-2 with TRBJ2-2; D gene uncertain. Trimming left V 4 bases short and J 4 bases short, with 4 bases between. The germline CDR1 and CDR2 sequences are SGHTA and FQGNSA. The CDR3 sequence is 12 residues long. CDR3 loop: CASSYFTGELFF. CDR3 coding DNA: TGTGCCAGCAGCTATTTCACCGGGGAGCTGTTTTTT. Full variable domain (rest looked up from reference TRBV7-2 and TRBJ2-2): GAGVSQSPSNKVTEKGKDVELRCDPISGHTALYWYRQSLGQGLEFLIYFQGNSAPDKSGLPSDRFSAERTGGSVSTLTIQRTQQEDSAVYLCASSYFTGELFFGEGSRLTVL.

The rearrangement links TRBV5-4 to TRBJ2-1; D might be TRBD1 or TRBD2, each matching 5 bases. Trimming took off 6 bases at V and 0 bases at J, with 7 bases between the two ends. This CDR3 is built from 13 residues. Germline CDR1 SGHNT, CDR2 YYREEE (reference sequence). The CDR3 nucleotides read TGTGCCAGCACCGGGGCCTCCTACAATGAGCAGTTCTTC. Encoded protein: CASTGASYNEQFF.

This clone has just a few counts. This chain connects TRBV18 to TRBJ2-7; possibly TRBD1 or TRBD2 for D (5 bases each). Germline V CDR1 and CDR2: KGHSH, LQKENI. The CDR3 covers 14 residues. Trimming took off 6 bases at V and 3 bases at J, with 15 bases between the two ends. The CDR3 reads CASSTGRRGYEQYF. For the CDR3, the DNA is TGTGCCAGCTCGACGGGACGGCGAGGCTACGAGCAGTACTTC.

V gene TRBV9 combines with J gene TRBJ2-7; D is possibly TRBD2 (5 bases). The germline V and J ends were trimmed by 0 bases and 2 bases, with 12 bases remaining between them. This CDR3 contains 15 residues. The germline CDR1 and CDR2 sequences are SGDLS and YYNGEE. The CDR3 here is CASSVDVGVPYEQYF. Here the CDR3 DNA reads TGTGCCAGCAGCGTAGATGTCGGGGTCCCCTACGAGCAGTACTTC.

V usage is TRBV29-1 and J usage is TRBJ1-2; no clear D. This CDR3 has 15 residues. The V and J ends lost 2 bases and 0 bases respectively, with 13 bases between them. The germline gives CDR1 SQVTM, CDR2 ANQGSEA. The CDR3 loop is CSVESSVLTNYGYTF. DNA for the CDR3: TGCAGCGTTGAAAGCTCGGTCTTAACTAACTATGGCTACACCTTC.